This T cell receptor beta chain emerged from a study of T cells expressing NK-cell markers. Study overall: Sorted CD3+CD56-NKG2C+, CD3+CD56+NKG2C- and CD3+CD56+NKG2C+ T cells were the source of the TCR beta repertoires.

Reprocessing the 5' RACE reads, TCRdb reports a single entry for every CDR3 protein and omits DNA. Listed are 500,000 to 600,000 distinct CDR3 sequences; roughly 3.4% falls within the top ten. This clonotype was sampled from a man between 18 and 29 years old in good health. The sequencing sample was made of blood T cells: a sorted CD56 or NKG2C T cell subset, CD4+ or CD8+ T cells, or bulk PBMC T cells (not recorded which).

The CDR3 protein is CATHSGTSGTPLDF. The chain employs TRBV5-1 and TRBJ2-3; checking the TCRdb D call of TRBD2 is not possible without DNA. This CDR3 spans 14 amino acids. Germline CDR1 reads SGHRS; CDR2 reads YFSETQ.